The clone carrying this TCR beta chain was observed once. Its antigen is as yet unknown. The data derive from a study of blood T cells in healthy people across ages. Alongside a J-beta primer mix, a sample-barcoded 5' primer served in a second PCR lasting about 7 to 12 cycles. TCRdb reprocessed the 5' RACE reads with MiXCR, giving one entry per CDR3 protein. The sample lists 1.5 million to 2 million distinct CDR3 sequences, about 49% occurring once. Trimming cost V 4 bases and J 5 bases; bases outside gene matches: 5. The germline gives CDR1 LGHNA, CDR2 YSLEER. CDR3 length: 14 residues. Study-wide results and caveats: Donor CMV infection status was unknown, possibly confounding age-related changes in expanded clonotypes.

This chain joins TRBV4-3 and TRBJ1-2; 9 bases fit TRBD1. The TCR comes from a middle-aged woman in good health. The sample was blood. The CDR3 DNA follows: TGCGCCAGCAGCCCTCACGGGACAGGGTATGGCTACACCTTC. It encodes CASSPHGTGYGYTF.